This entry features one TCR beta chain sequence. The data were taken from a study of blood T cell repertoires in COVID-19. The CDR3 totals 16 residues. Germline-derived CDR1 and CDR2 are LNHNV and YYDKDF (reference sequence). The V end lost 0 bases, the J end lost 1 base, and 12 bases lay between the germline ends. The repertoire was sequenced with immunoSEQ multiplex PCR; TCRdb's copy has only in-frame clones and lacks some. The sample lists more than 250,000 clones, 80% to 90% occurring once. V is TRBV15 and J is TRBJ1-1; D possibly corresponds to TRBD1 (5 bases). The sequence derives from a man aged 18-30 years who had recovered from COVID-19. Sample: peripheral blood. The CDR3 sequence: CATSREGGEKNTEAFF. The CDR3 DNA reads as TGTGCCACCAGCAGAGAGGGGGGAGAAAAGAACACTGAAGCTTTCTTT. The entire variable domain, with the rest obtained from reference TRBV15 and TRBJ1-1, is as follows: DAMVIQNPRYQVTQFGKPVTLSCSQTLNHNVMYWYQQKSSQAPKLLFHYYDKDFNNEADTPDNFQSRRPNTSFCFLDIRSPGLGDTAMYLCATSREGGEKNTEAFFGQGTRLTVV.